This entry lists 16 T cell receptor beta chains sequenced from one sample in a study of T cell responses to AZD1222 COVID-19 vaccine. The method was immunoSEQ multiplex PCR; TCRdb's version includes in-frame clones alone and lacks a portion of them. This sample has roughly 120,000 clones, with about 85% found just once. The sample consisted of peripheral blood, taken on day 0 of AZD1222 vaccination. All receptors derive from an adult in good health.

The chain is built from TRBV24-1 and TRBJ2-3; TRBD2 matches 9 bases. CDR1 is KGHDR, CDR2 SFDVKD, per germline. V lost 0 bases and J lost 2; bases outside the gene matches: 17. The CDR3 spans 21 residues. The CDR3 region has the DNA TGTGCCACCAGTGATTTGAGTCGGAGTAGCGGGGGACCCCGGGACACAGATACGCAGTATTTT. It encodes CATSDLSRSSGGPRDTDTQYF.

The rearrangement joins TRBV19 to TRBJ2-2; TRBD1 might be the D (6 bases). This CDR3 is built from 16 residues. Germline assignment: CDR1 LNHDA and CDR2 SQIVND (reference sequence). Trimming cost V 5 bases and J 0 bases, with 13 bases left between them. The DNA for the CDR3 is TGTGCCAGTAGTCCCGCCGGGACAACGAACACCGGGGAGCTGTTTTTT. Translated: CASSPAGTTNTGELFF.

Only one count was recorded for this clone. The CDR3 region is CASSGQNNQPQHF. CDR3 coding DNA: TGCGCCAGCAGTGGACAGAACAATCAGCCCCAGCATTTT. The V gene is TRBV10-2, the J gene TRBJ1-5; D might be TRBD1 (5 bases). The CDR3 has 13 residues. Germline CDR1 WSHSY, CDR2 SAAADI. Between the trimmed V and J ends, which lost 4 bases and 3 bases, there was a span of 7 bases.

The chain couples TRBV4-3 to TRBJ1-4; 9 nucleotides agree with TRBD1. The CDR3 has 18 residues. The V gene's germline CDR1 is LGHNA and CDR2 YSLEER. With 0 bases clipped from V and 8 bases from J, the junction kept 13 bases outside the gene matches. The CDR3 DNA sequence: TGCGCCAGCAGCCAAGAGCTCGGGACAGGGTTAAGGCGAGAAAAACTGTTTTTT. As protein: CASSQELGTGLRREKLFF.

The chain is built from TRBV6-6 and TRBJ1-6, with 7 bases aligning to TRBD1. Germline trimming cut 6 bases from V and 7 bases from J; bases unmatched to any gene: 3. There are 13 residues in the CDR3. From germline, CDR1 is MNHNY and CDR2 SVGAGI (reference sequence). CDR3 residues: CASRGDRNSPLHF. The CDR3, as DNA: TGTGCCAGCAGAGGGGACAGAAATTCACCCCTCCACTTT.

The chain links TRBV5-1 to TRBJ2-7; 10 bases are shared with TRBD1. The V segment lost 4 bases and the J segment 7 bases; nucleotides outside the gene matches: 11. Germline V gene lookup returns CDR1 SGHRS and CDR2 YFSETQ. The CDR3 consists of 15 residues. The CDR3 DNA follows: TGCGCCAGCAGCGCCCAGGGGACAGGGGCCCTGGAGCAGTACTTC. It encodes CASSAQGTGALEQYF.

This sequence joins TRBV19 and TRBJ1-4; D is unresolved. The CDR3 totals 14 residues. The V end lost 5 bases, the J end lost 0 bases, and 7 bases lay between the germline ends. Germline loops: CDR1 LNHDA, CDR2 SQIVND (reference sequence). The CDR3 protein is CASSAGATNEKLFF. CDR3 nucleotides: TGTGCCAGTAGTGCGGGAGCAACTAATGAAAAACTGTTTTTT.

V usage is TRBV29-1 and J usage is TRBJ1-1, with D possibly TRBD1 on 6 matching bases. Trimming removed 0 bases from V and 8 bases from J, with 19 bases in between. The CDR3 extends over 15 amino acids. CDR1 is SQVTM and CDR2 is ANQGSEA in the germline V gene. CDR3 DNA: TGCAGCGTTGAAGATCTCTCGACCACAGGGATCGAAGCTTTCTTT. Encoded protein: CSVEDLSTTGIEAFF.

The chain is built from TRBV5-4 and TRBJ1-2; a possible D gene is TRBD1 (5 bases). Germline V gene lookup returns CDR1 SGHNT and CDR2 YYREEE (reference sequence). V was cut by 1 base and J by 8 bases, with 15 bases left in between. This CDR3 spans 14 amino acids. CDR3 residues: CASSLTGPKRGYTF. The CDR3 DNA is TGTGCCAGCAGCTTGACAGGACCCAAGAGGGGCTACACCTTC.

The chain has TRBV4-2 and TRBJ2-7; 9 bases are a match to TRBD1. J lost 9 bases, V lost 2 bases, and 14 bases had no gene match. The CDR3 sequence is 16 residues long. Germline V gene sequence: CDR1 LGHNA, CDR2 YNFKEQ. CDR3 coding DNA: TGTGCCAGCAGCCAACACCTACCGGGACAGGGCGTAGGGCAGTACTTC. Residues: CASSQHLPGQGVGQYF.

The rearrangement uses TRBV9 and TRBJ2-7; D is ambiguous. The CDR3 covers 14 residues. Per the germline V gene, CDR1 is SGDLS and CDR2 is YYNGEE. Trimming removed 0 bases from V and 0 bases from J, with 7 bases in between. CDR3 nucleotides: TGTGCCAGCAGCGTAGGACTCGACTCCTACGAGCAGTACTTC. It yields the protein CASSVGLDSYEQYF.

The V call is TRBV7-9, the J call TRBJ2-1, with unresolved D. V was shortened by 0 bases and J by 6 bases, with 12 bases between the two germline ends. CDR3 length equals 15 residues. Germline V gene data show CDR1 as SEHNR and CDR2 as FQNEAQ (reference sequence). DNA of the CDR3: TGTGCCAGCAGCTTAGCTGGCTTAGCAAGCAATGAGCAGTTCTTC. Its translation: CASSLAGLASNEQFF. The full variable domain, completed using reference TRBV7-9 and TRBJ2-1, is DTGVSQNPRHKITKRGQNVTFRCDPISEHNRLYWYRQTLGQGPEFLTYFQNEAQLEKSRLLSDRFSAERPKGSFSTLEIQRTEQGDSAMYLCASSLAGLASNEQFFGPGTRLTVL.

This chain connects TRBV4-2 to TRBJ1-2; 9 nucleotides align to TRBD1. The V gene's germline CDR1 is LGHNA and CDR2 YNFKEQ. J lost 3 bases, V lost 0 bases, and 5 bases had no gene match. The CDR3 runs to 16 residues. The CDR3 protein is CASSQEDRGRDYGYTF. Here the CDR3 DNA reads TGTGCCAGCAGCCAAGAGGACAGGGGACGCGACTATGGCTACACCTTC.

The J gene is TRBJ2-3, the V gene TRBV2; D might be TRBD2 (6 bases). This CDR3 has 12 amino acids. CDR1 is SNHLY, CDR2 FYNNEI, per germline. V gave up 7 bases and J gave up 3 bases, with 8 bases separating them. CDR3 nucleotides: TGTGCCAGCACGGGGGAAACAGATACGCAGTATTTT. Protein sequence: CASTGETDTQYF.

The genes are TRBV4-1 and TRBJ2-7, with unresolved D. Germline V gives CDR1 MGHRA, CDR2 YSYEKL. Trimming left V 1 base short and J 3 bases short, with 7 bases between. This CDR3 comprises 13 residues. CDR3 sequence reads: CASSQGPGYEQYF. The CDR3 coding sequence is TGCGCCAGCAGCCAAGGGCCAGGCTACGAGCAGTACTTC.

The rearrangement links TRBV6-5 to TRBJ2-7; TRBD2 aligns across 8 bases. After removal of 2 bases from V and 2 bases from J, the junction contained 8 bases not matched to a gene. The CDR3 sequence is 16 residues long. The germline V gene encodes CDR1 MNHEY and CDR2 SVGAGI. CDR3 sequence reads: CASSYTSGGVPYEQYF. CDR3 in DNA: TGTGCCAGCAGTTACACCTCCGGGGGGGTCCCCTACGAGCAGTACTTC.